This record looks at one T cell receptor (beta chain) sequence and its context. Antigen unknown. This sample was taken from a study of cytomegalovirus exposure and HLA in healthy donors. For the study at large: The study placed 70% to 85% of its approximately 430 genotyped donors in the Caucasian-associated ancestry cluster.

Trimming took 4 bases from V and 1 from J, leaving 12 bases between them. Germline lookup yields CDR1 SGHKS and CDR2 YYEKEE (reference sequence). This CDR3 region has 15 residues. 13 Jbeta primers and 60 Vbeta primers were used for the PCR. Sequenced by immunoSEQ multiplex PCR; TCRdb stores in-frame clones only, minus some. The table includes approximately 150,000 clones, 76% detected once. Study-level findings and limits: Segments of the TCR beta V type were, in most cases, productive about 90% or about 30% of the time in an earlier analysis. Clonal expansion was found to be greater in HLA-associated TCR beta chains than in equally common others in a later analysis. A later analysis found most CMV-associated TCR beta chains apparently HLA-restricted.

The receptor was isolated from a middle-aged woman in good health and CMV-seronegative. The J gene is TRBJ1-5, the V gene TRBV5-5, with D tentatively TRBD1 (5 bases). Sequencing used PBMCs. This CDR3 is CASSITGVSNQPQHF. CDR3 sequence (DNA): TGTGCCAGCAGCATAACAGGCGTGAGCAATCAGCCCCAGCATTTT.